This TCR beta chain was identified in a study of Graves' ophthalmopathy and Graves' hyperthyroidism (dated by TCRdb to between 2017 and 2018). Describing the broader study: Stable hyperthyroidism was defined as no progression to ophthalmopathy within 18 months of follow-up. An independent validation cohort comprised some 19 hyperthyroidism patients and over 15 patients who later progressed from hyperthyroidism to ophthalmopathy. Following sampling, methimazole starting at 30 mg daily was administered to hyperthyroidism patients, and high-dose intravenous methylprednisolone was administered to ophthalmopathy patients. In several hyperthyroidism patients, the T-cell repertoires found in thyroid tissue were compared with those found in blood. TCR beta repertoire signatures were used to distinguish Graves' ophthalmopathy from Graves' hyperthyroidism and to predict progression to ophthalmopathy. In total, approximately 130 blood samples were TCR-sequenced: fewer than 50 ophthalmopathy, approximately 80 hyperthyroidism and some 17 hyperthyroidism-to-ophthalmopathy patients. To explore V-J signatures that distinguish ophthalmopathy from hyperthyroidism, a discovery set of about a hundred patients was enrolled, made up of 40 to 45 with ophthalmopathy and roughly 55 with stable hyperthyroidism.

Hyperthyroidism patients were newly diagnosed, were aged 18 to 65 years, and had a disease duration under 2 months. Patients with other autoimmune diseases, uncontrolled infections, pregnancy or lactation were excluded. Clinical symptoms, serum thyroxine, TRAb, thyroid ultrasound and orbital computed tomography were used for diagnosis. Total RNA was extracted with Trizol reagent and quality-checked on an Agilent 2100 Bioanalyzer. TCR beta CDR3 regions were amplified from RNA transcripts for repertoire sequencing. HTBI primers and the Qiagen OneStep RT-PCR kit were used in a first-round RT-PCR, which was followed by a second-round multiplex PCR, size selection and purification. Sequencing of the libraries was carried out on an Illumina HiSeq2000 in paired-end mode with 100 bp reads. In the paper's pipeline: SOAPnuke was used for read processing, and reads with adapters, uncalled bases, a mean Phred below 15, or no exact constant-primer or identifier match were discarded. COPE v1.2.5 was used to merge high-quality paired reads. Unique nucleotide sequences were defined as clonotypes and aligned to IMGT TRB V, D and J references using MiTCR v1.1. The analysis was limited to V-J combinations with a frequency above 0.0001, which together covered 99% to 99.2% of the repertoires. For each V-J combination, a TCR clonal expansion and chaos score was defined as the ratio of F50 clonal expansion to chaos observed in the TCRdist matrix. Welch's t-statistics and random forest were used to reduce features to more than ten V-J combinations, which were fed into a naive Bayes classifier. The similarity between thyroid and blood repertoires was quantified using the Morisita-Horn index. TCRdb itself trimmed the public reads at Q25 with fastp, ran MiXCR and retained productive beta chains. Entries that share a CDR3 protein sequence are merged under the most common genes and DNA. For this entry, the V and J calls and clone size follow TCRdb and not the study's own pipeline. The sample contains around 1,200,000 distinct CDR3 sequences, around a third of them found a single time. The ten biggest clones cover 11% of the sample.

With respect to this clonotype: The antigen it recognizes is unknown. One base away there is no much larger clone; base qualities are not given.

What the work shows at the level of the full study, not this receptor alone: Most expanded thyroid clonotypes with frequency above 0.001 were also detected in blood, suggesting blood repertoires may reflect the thyroid immune response. No statistical method was used to predetermine the sample size, and group allocation was not hidden from the investigators. The 13-signature model separated ophthalmopathy from stable hyperthyroidism with approximately 88% sensitivity and 81% to 82% specificity in cross-validation, and 80%/75% in the test set. In validation, the model predicted ophthalmopathy progression with more than 70% sensitivity and 72.22% specificity; roughly eleven predicted patients were CT-confirmed with GO in a median of 6.5 months.

A distance of 17 bases separates the germline ends of V and J, which lose 8 bases and 4 bases respectively. From the cysteine up to the phenylalanine, the CDR3 has a length of 14 residues. Only CDR3 DNA is held: 42 bases, read in frame from base 1. The germline V gene gives CDR1 as MGHDK and CDR2 as SYGVNS. The receptor chain draws on TRBV25-1 and TRBJ1-2; the D gene is perhaps TRBD1, on 6 matching bases. This sequence originates from an adult man with Graves' hyperthyroidism. Source material: peripheral blood or thyroid tissue (not recorded which). The sequence in DNA is TGTGCCAGCTTGGCGGGACACGGGGCCTATGGCTACACCTTC. Its translation is CASLAGHGAYGYTF.